A selection of T cell receptor beta chains follows, all from one sample in a study of post-analysis software for immune sequencing data. In TCRdb, the PCR reads were re-called with MiXCR into one record per CDR3 protein. The sample holds hundreds of thousands of distinct CDR3 sequences, 25% to 30% seen once. Sequencing was done on a sample of blood. The receptors come from a girl aged 10 to 17 with multiple sclerosis. The CDR3 runs from the conserved cysteine through the conserved F or W. The order of the fields is D gene, clone size, V gene, CDR3 length, J gene, CDR3 protein, CDR3 DNA. The D gene is left open where the match is weak. Size is omitted from some rows. Given values are once, few, many or a class for expanded clones.

TRBD2,few,TRBV20-1,14,TRBJ2-7,CSASRVAGYEEQYF,TGCAGTGCTAGTCGGGTAGCGGGATATGAAGAGCAGTACTTC
TRBD1,-,TRBV4-3,15,TRBJ1-2,CASSQYRGHDYGCTF,TGCGCCAGCAGCCAGTACAGGGGGCATGACTATGGCTGCACCTTC
TRBD2,-,TRBV20-1,14,TRBJ2-3,CSARDWSSGDTQYF,TGCAGTGCTAGAGATTGGTCTAGCGGAGATACGCAGTATTTT
-,-,TRBV20-1,13,TRBJ1-6,CSATHGGSSPLHF,TGCAGTGCCACACATGGAGGTTCTTCACCCCTCCACTTT
TRBD1,-,TRBV29-1,12,TRBJ1-1,CSVPTGEAEAFF,TGCAGCGTTCCGACAGGGGAGGCTGAAGCTTTCTTT
-,-,TRBV7-9,16,TRBJ1-5,CASSYRTDYSNQPQHF,TGTGCCAGCAGCTACCGGACGGATTATAGCAATCAGCCCCAGCATTTT
TRBD1,-,TRBV18,15,TRBJ1-4,CASSPRTGANEKLFF,TGTGCCAGCTCACCCAGGACAGGGGCTAATGAAAAACTGTTTTTT
-,once,TRBV27,15,TRBJ2-3,CASSLSGVVADTQYF,TGTGCCAGCAGTTTATCCGGGGTGGTAGCAGATACGCAGTATTTT
TRBD1,-,TRBV28,15,TRBJ1-5,CATDRTGSSNQPQHF,TGTGCCACCGATCGGACAGGGAGTAGCAATCAGCCCCAGCATTTT
-,-,TRBV7-8,16,TRBJ2-5,CASSLASLVGQETQYF,TGTGCCAGCAGCTTAGCGAGTCTAGTCGGGCAAGAGACCCAGTACTTC
-,once,TRBV5-1,13,TRBJ2-3,CASSLVDTDTQYF,TGCGCCAGCAGCTTGGTCGACACAGATACGCAGTATTTT
-,-,TRBV7-2,15,TRBJ2-1,CASSSRAPDSNEQFF,TGTGCCAGCAGCTCACGGGCCCCTGACAGCAATGAGCAGTTCTTC
-,-,TRBV4-3,14,TRBJ2-2,CASSRVQGSGELFF,TGCGCCAGCAGCCGAGTACAGGGTTCCGGGGAGCTGTTTTTT
-,few,TRBV6-2/TRBV6-3,13,TRBJ2-7,CASRPIDSYEQYF,TGTGCCAGCAGGCCTATTGACTCCTACGAGCAGTACTTC
-,-,TRBV3-1,14,TRBJ2-3,CACSAGTYTDTQYF,-
-,few,TRBV6-5,14,TRBJ2-7,CASSYSQDAYEQYF,TGTGCCAGCAGTTACTCGCAGGACGCCTACGAGCAGTACTTC
-,-,TRBV6-2/TRBV6-3,14,TRBJ1-1,CASIRQPGNTEAFF,TGTGCCAGCATCCGCCAGCCGGGGAACACTGAAGCTTTCTTT
-,-,TRBV7-2,12,TRBJ1-2,CASSPLEGGYTF,TGTGCCAGCAGCCCCCTCGAGGGCGGCTACACCTTC
-,few,TRBV28,17,TRBJ1-6,CASSLVGGSSYNSPLHF,TGTGCCAGCAGTTTGGTTGGGGGGAGCTCCTATAATTCACCCCTCCACTTT
-,-,TRBV27,13,TRBJ1-2,CASSSRPNHGYTF,TGTGCCAGCAGTTCCCGGCCTAACCATGGCTACACCTTC
-,-,TRBV6-5,14,TRBJ2-3,CASNSDSYTDTQYF,TGTGCCAGCAACTCCGACAGCTACACGGATACGCAGTATTTT
-,few,TRBV7-2,16,TRBJ2-1,CASSLVAGPSYNEQFF,TGTGCCAGCAGCTTAGTTGCGGGACCCTCCTACAATGAGCAGTTCTTC
TRBD1,-,TRBV7-2,14,TRBJ1-2,CASSLEGQIYGYTF,TGTGCCAGCAGCTTGGAGGGACAGATCTATGGCTACACCTTC
-,few,TRBV18,15,TRBJ2-5,CASSPTVGVQETQYF,TGTGCCAGCTCACCAACGGTGGGGGTTCAAGAGACCCAGTACTTC
TRBD1,few,TRBV7-2,14,TRBJ1-2,CASSRRRTGYGYTF,TGTGCCAGCAGCCGCCGTCGGACAGGCTATGGCTACACCTTC
-,-,TRBV20-1,14,TRBJ1-2,CSASVGASYIGYTF,TGCAGTGCTAGTGTGGGGGCCTCCTACATAGGCTACACCTTC
-,-,TRBV12-3/TRBV12-4,14,TRBJ2-3,CASRPGGVRDTQYF,TGTGCCAGCAGGCCGGGTGGTGTTCGCGATACGCAGTATTTT
-,-,TRBV11-2,14,TRBJ2-7,CASSFNVGTYEQYF,TGTGCCAGCAGCTTTAATGTGGGAACCTACGAGCAGTACTTC
TRBD2,few,TRBV7-2,16,TRBJ2-2,CASSLLAGVATGELFF,TGTGCCAGCAGCCTACTAGCGGGGGTAGCCACCGGGGAGCTGTTTTTT
-,-,TRBV11-2,16,TRBJ2-3,CASSPTPGLTTDTQYF,TGTGCCAGCAGCCCCACGCCGGGACTCACCACAGATACGCAGTATTTT
-,-,TRBV29-1,14,TRBJ2-1,CSGRGSSSYNEQFF,TGCAGCGGGAGGGGTTCTAGCTCCTACAATGAGCAGTTCTTC
TRBD2,few,TRBV11-2,15,TRBJ2-7,CASSLPGTSGYEQYF,TGTGCCAGCAGCCTCCCCGGGACTAGCGGCTACGAGCAGTACTTC
-,few,TRBV5-5,17,TRBJ1-5,CASSLTGARASNQPQHF,TGTGCCAGCAGCCTTACGGGCGCCCGGGCTAGCAATCAGCCCCAGCATTTT
-,many,TRBV7-2,13,TRBJ2-7,CASSLFQGYEQYF,TGTGCCAGCAGCTTATTCCAGGGGTACGAGCAGTACTTC
-,-,TRBV7-9,13,TRBJ1-1,CASSQWGGTEAFF,TGTGCCAGCAGCCAATGGGGGGGAACTGAAGCTTTCTTT
TRBD1,few,TRBV12-3/TRBV12-4,15,TRBJ2-1,CASSGTGEYPPEQFF,TGTGCCAGCAGTGGGACAGGGGAATACCCCCCCGAGCAGTTCTTC
TRBD2,few,TRBV29-1,13,TRBJ2-5,CSVTGGGAGTQYF,TGCAGCGTTACTGGCGGGGGGGCCGGGACCCAGTACTTC
-,few,TRBV5-1,16,TRBJ2-5,CASSLVVGRGGETQYF,TGCGCCAGCAGCTTGGTCGTTGGCAGAGGGGGAGAGACCCAGTACTTC
TRBD2,-,TRBV29-1,16,TRBJ2-5,CSVGIWAGEYGETQYF,TGCAGCGTTGGGATATGGGCGGGAGAGTATGGAGAGACCCAGTACTTC